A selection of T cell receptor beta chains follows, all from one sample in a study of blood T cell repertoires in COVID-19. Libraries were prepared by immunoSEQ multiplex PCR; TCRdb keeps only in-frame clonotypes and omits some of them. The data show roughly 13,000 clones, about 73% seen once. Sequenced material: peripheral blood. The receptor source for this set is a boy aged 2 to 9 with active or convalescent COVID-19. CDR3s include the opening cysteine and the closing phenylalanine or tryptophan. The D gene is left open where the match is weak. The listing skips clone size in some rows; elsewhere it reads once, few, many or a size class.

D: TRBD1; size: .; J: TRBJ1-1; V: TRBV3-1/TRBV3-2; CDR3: CASSQEGTGGTEAFF; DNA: TGTGCCAGCAGCCAAGAAGGGACAGGGGGCACTGAAGCTTTCTTT
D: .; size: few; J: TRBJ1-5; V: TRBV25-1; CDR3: CASYGERSNQPQHF; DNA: TGTGCCAGCTACGGGGAGAGGAGCAATCAGCCCCAGCATTTT
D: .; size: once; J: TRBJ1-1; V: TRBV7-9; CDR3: CASSDTKLRVTEAFF; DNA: TGTGCCAGCAGCGACACAAAGCTCCGAGTCACTGAAGCTTTCTTT
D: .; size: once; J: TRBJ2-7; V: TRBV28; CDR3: CASEDLSGHIEQYF; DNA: TGTGCCAGCGAAGACCTGTCTGGACATATAGAGCAGTACTTC
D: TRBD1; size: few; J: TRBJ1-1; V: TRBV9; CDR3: CASSDRGDRAFF; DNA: TGTGCCAGCAGTGACAGGGGAGATCGAGCTTTCTTT
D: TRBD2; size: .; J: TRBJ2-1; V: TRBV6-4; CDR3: CASSDSSGGANEQFF; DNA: TGTGCCAGCAGTGACTCTAGCGGGGGGGCCAATGAGCAGTTCTTC
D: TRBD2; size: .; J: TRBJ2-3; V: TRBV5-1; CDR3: CASSLAALAGTDTQYF; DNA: TGCGCCAGCAGCTTGGCCGCGCTAGCGGGCACAGATACGCAGTATTTT
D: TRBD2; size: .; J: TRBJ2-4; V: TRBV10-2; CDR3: CASSTSGGAVGVSIQYF; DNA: TGCGCCAGCAGTACGAGCGGGGGGGCCGTCGGGGTGAGCATTCAGTACTTC
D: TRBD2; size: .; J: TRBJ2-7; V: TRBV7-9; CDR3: CASSNMGGNYYEQYF; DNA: TGTGCCAGCAGCAACATGGGGGGGAATTACTACGAGCAGTACTTC
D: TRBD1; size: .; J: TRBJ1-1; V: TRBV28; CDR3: CAAQGAETEAFF; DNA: TGTGCCGCACAGGGGGCAGAGACTGAAGCTTTCTTT
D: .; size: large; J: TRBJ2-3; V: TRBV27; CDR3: CASSLLGPSFGSTDTQYF; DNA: TGTGCCAGCAGTTTACTAGGCCCATCCTTCGGCAGCACAGATACGCAGTATTTT
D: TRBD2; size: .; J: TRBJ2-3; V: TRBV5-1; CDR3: CASRRGEYRDTQYF; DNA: TGCGCCAGCAGGCGGGGGGAGTACCGGGATACGCAGTATTTT
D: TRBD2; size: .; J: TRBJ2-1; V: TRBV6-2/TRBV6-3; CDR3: CASSYSRGGLFF; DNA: TGTGCCAGCAGTTACTCCCGGGGGGGCCTGTTCTTC
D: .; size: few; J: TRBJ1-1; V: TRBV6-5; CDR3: CASSYSQGKAFF; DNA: TGTGCCAGCAGTTACTCGCAGGGTAAAGCTTTCTTT
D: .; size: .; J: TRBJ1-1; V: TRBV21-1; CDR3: CASSEGQGVTEAFF; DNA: TGTGCCAGCAGCGAGGGACAGGGAGTCACTGAAGCTTTCTTT
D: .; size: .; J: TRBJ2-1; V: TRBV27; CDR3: CASSSAPDGSEQFF; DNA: TGTGCCAGCAGTTCAGCCCCTGACGGGAGTGAGCAGTTCTTC
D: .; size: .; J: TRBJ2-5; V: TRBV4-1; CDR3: CASSQETGRVEETQYF; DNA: TGCGCCAGCAGCCAAGAGACCGGCAGGGTTGAAGAGACCCAGTACTTC
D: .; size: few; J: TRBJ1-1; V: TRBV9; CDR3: CASSVSPGGNTEAFF; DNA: TGTGCCAGCAGCGTCTCCCCCGGGGGGAACACTGAAGCTTTCTTT
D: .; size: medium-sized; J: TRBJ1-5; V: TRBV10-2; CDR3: CASSESTGENQPQHF; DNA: TGCGCCAGCAGTGAGTCGACTGGGGAGAATCAGCCCCAGCATTTT
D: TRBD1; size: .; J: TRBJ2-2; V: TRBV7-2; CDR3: CASSWTGGTGELFF; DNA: TGTGCCAGCAGCTGGACAGGGGGGACCGGGGAGCTGTTTTTT
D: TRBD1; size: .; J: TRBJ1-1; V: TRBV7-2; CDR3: CASSPGGSGNTEAFF; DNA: TGTGCCAGCAGCCCAGGGGGGTCGGGGAACACTGAAGCTTTCTTT
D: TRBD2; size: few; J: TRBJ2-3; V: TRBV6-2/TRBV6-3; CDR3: CASSGTSANYLPLRLTDTQYF; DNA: TGTGCCAGCAGCGGGACTAGCGCTAACTACCTACCCCTCAGGCTCACAGATACGCAGTATTTT
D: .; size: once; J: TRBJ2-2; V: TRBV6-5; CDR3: CASTKKGYTGELFF; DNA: TGTGCCAGCACCAAAAAGGGGTACACCGGGGAGCTGTTTTTT
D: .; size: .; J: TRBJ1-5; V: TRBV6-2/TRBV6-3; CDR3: CASSLQGGQPQHF; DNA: TGTGCCAGCAGTTTACAGGGTGGACAGCCCCAGCATTTT
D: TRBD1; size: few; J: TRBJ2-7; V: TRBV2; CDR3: CASRRGWGQGLSYEQYF; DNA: TGTGCCAGCAGGAGAGGCTGGGGACAGGGCCTCTCCTACGAGCAGTACTTC
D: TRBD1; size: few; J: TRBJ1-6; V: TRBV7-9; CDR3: CASHTQGLSPLHF; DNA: TGTGCCAGCCATACACAGGGGCTGTCACCCCTCCACTTT
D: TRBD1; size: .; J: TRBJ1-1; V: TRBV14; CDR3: CASSPGQGLNTEAFF; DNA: TGTGCCAGCAGCCCGGGACAGGGGCTGAACACTGAAGCTTTCTTT
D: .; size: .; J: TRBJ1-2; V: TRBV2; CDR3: CASGREVNYGYTF; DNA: TGTGCCAGCGGGAGAGAGGTTAACTATGGCTACACCTTC
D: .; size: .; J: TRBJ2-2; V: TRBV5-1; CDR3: CASSLGQTNTGELFF; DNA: TGCGCCAGCAGCTTGGGACAGACGAACACCGGGGAGCTGTTTTTT
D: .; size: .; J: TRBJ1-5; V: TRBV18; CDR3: CASSPHQASNQPQHF; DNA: TGTGCCAGCTCACCACATCAGGCCTCCAATCAGCCCCAGCATTTT
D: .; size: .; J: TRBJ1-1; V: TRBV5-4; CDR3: CASSSLVVGMNTEAFF; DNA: TGTGCCAGCAGCTCCCTGGTTGTGGGCATGAACACTGAAGCTTTCTTT
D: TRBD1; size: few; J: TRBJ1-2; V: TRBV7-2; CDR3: CASSLATTGDGYGYTF; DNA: TGTGCCAGCAGCTTAGCGACGACAGGGGACGGGTATGGCTACACCTTC
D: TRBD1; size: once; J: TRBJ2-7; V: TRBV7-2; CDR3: CASSPRDRGSEQYF; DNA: TGTGCCAGCAGCCCCCGGGACAGGGGGTCCGAGCAGTACTTC
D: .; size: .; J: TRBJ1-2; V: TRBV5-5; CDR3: CASTLSGYGYTF; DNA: TGTGCCAGCACCCTTTCGGGGTATGGCTACACCTTC
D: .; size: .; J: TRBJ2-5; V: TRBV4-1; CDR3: CASSQVPGTQYF; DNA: TGCGCCAGCAGCCAAGTACCCGGGACCCAGTACTTC
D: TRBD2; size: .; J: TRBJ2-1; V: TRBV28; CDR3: CASTLAGIFRNEQFF; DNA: TGTGCCAGCACCCTAGCGGGGATCTTTCGCAATGAGCAGTTCTTC
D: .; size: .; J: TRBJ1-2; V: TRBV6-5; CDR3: CASSTGRGYGYTF; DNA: TGTGCCAGCAGTACCGGAAGGGGCTATGGCTACACCTTC
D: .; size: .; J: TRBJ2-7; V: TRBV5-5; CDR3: CASSPSAGTTYEQYF; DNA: TGTGCCAGCAGCCCCTCGGCCGGGACAACCTACGAGCAGTACTTC
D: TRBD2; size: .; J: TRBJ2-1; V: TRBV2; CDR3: CASRASGSSYNEQFF; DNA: TGTGCCAGCAGGGCTAGCGGGAGCTCCTACAATGAGCAGTTCTTC
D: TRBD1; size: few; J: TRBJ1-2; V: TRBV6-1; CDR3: CASSEDRGNYGYTF; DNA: TGTGCCAGCAGTGAAGACAGGGGAAACTATGGCTACACCTTC
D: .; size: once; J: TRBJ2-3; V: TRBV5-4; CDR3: CASSFQGLRDTQYF; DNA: TGTGCCAGCAGCTTTCAGGGGCTCCGAGATACGCAGTATTTT
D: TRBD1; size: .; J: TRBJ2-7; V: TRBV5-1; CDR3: CASSLRGPVGSYEQYF; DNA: TGCGCCAGCAGCTTGAGGGGGCCTGTGGGTTCCTACGAGCAGTACTTC
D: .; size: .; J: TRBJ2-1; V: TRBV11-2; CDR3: CASSFYLEGNEQFF; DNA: TGTGCCAGCAGCTTTTACCTTGAGGGCAATGAGCAGTTCTTC
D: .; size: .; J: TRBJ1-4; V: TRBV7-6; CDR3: CASSAGNLSKGEKLFF; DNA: TGTGCCAGCAGCGCGGGAAACCTGAGTAAAGGTGAAAAACTGTTTTTT
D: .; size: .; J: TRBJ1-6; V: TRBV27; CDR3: CASSQGRAYNSPLHF; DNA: TGTGCCAGCAGTCAGGGTCGGGCGTATAATTCACCCCTCCACTTT
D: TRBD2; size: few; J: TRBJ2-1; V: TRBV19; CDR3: CASYPGLATYNEQFF; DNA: TGTGCCAGTTATCCGGGACTAGCTACCTACAATGAGCAGTTCTTC
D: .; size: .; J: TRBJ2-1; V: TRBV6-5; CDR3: CASSYGASKFF; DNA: TGTGCCAGCAGTTACGGGGCTAGTAAGTTCTTC
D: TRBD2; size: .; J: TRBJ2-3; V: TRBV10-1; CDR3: CASSESRGGPNTQYF; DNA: TGCGCCAGCAGTGAGTCACGGGGGGGCCCGAATACGCAGTATTTT
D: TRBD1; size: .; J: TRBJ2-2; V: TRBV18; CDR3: CASSGQVFFPTGELFF; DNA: TGTGCCAGCTCGGGACAGGTTTTCTTCCCCACCGGGGAGCTGTTTTTT
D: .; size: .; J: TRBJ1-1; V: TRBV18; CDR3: CASSPIQGRTEAFF; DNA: TGTGCCAGCTCACCAATACAGGGACGGACTGAAGCTTTCTTT